The T cell receptor (beta chain) under discussion was sequenced for a study of identical twins. Findings of the study overall: Insertions ran lower in abundant cord blood beta clonotypes, though not in memory repertoires. Alpha sequences out of frame and shared by twins had excess low generation probability.

Unique molecular identifiers were present on the cDNA, and a universal primer site came from template switching. Via MiXCR, TCRdb re-called the 5' RACE reads, giving one row per CDR3 protein. In the table there are a few hundred thousand distinct CDR3 sequences, about 16% of which are singletons. With respect to this clonotype: Its antigen is currently unknown.

The data also belong to a second study, concerning yellow fever vaccine responses in identical twins.

The material sequenced was CD4+ T cells sorted from blood. The receptor was derived from a woman aged 18-35 years in good health.

The CDR3 loop is CASTLRGGEAFF. The CDR3 nucleotides read TGTGCCAGCACCCTGAGAGGCGGTGAAGCTTTCTTT. This chain uses TRBV12-3 or TRBV12-4 with TRBJ1-1; D uncertain. V lost 7 bases, J lost 7 bases, and 13 bases lay in between. The CDR3 loop spans 12 amino acids.